This TCR beta chain stems from a study of shared clonotypes between healthy human individuals. This clone has only one observation. Its antigen is not identified. Libraries were prepared by immunoSEQ multiplex PCR; TCRdb keeps only in-frame clonotypes and omits some of them. Of 2 million to 2.5 million clones listed, 90% to 95% are singletons. Overall study results and limits: Sharing of clonotypes among donors was expected to vary with sequencing depth.

Germline CDR1 is MDHEN and CDR2 is SYDVKM. The CDR3 runs to 16 residues. V lost 5 bases to trimming and J lost 5 bases, with 21 bases between them. Sequenced material: naive CD4+ T cells from PBMCs. Regarding subset: CD45RA+ positively selected. This clonotype was sampled from a man in his late teens or twenties in good health. Some clones in this sample may be carry-over from other donors' samples. The V call is TRBV28, the J call TRBJ1-1, with D possibly TRBD1 on 6 matching bases. DNA of the CDR3: TGTGCCAGCAGTCTCCGACAGGTTCCGGATTGGACTGAAGCTTTCTTT. The encoded protein is CASSLRQVPDWTEAFF.